The entry below gives a single T cell receptor beta chain sequence along with its context. One end of the junction fails to match germline, which may point to a read error. Here immunoSEQ multiplex PCR was the method, and the copy in TCRdb shows in-frame clones only, minus some. The sample yields just under 5,000 clones, more than 75% seen once. This sample is part of a study of immune evolution from preneoplasia to lung adenocarcinoma. This sequence was found in a person aged 65-85 years with lung adenocarcinoma. The sample consisted of FFPE minimally invasive lung adenocarcinoma tissue.

The chain's CDR3 is CVSSSRGADTQYF. CDR3 nucleotide sequence: TGTGTCAGCAGTTCCCGAGGGGCAGATACGCAGTATTTT. This rearrangement joins TRBV27 to TRBJ2-3; the D call may be TRBD1 or TRBD2 (5 bases each). Germline assignment: CDR1 MNHEY and CDR2 SMNVEV (reference sequence). This CDR3 has 13 amino acids.